The entry that follows covers one TCR beta chain sequence. Its antigen is unknown. Vbeta (60) and Jbeta (13) primers were used in the PCR. The method was immunoSEQ multiplex PCR; TCRdb's version includes in-frame clones alone and lacks a portion of them. The profile shows 170,000 or so clones, over 70% of them singletons. The data were taken from a study of cytomegalovirus exposure and HLA in healthy donors. Study-level results: Researchers reported in a later analysis that a missense DCLRE1C variant was tied to TCR beta V- and J-gene trimming. It was reported that TCR beta sequences correctly inferred the HLA-A and HLA-B alleles for most subjects.

Trimming shortened V by 0 bases and J by 7 bases, and 7 bases separated the two germline ends. This CDR3 is built from 13 residues. Germline assignment: CDR1 LNHNV and CDR2 YYDKDF (reference sequence). The gene calls are TRBV15 and TRBJ1-5; unclear D gene. The sequence was obtained from a woman aged 25 to 39 in good health and CMV-seropositive. The specimen was PBMCs. The CDR3 sequence: CATSRDTVQPQHF. The CDR3 DNA sequence: TGTGCCACCAGCAGAGATACGGTGCAGCCCCAGCATTTT.